The T cell receptor beta chain under discussion was sequenced for a study of T cells after yellow fever vaccination. Comment on this clonotype: Its target is unknown.

A single record per CDR3 protein comes from TCRdb applying MiXCR to the 5' RACE reads. There are 200,000 to 300,000 distinct CDR3 sequences in the sample; roughly 6.3% occur only once, and roughly 1% lies in the top ten. General observations from the study: The presence of abundant clonotypes contaminating from the bulk population was possible in FACS-sorted repertoires.

The CDR3 runs 15 residues. J gave up 6 bases and V 7 bases, and 13 bases lay outside the gene matches. CDR1 LNHDA and CDR2 SQIVND come from the germline V gene (reference sequence). The sequenced sample was CD4+ T cells sorted from PBMCs, obtained on the day of the yellow fever booster vaccination. The origin of this receptor is a man aged 25-40 years who received the YFV17D yellow fever vaccine. The V and J genes are TRBV19 and TRBJ1-1; 8 bases map to TRBD1. The CDR3 region is CASKDRWTGSAEAFF. The CDR3 DNA is TGTGCCAGTAAGGATCGGTGGACAGGGAGTGCTGAAGCTTTCTTT.